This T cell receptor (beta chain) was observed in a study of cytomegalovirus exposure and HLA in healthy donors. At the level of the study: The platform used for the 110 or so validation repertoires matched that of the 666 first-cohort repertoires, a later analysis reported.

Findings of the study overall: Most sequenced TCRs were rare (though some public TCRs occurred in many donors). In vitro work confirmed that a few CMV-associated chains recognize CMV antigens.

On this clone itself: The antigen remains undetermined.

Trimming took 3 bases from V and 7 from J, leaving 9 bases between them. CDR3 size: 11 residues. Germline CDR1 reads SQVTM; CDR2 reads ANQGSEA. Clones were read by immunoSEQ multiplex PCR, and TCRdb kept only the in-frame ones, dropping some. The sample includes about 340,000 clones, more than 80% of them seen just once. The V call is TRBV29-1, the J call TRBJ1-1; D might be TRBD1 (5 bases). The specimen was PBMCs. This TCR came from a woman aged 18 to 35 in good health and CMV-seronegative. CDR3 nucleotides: TGCAGCGTTGAGGTGACAGTTGAAGCTTTCTTT. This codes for CSVEVTVEAFF. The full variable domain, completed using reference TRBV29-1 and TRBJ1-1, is SAVISQKPSRDICQRGTSLTIQCQVDSQVTMMFWYRQQPGQSLTLIATANQGSEATYESGFVIDKFPISRPNLTFSTLTVSNMSPEDSSIYLCSVEVTVEAFFGQGTRLTVV.